This entry concerns a single T cell receptor (beta chain). Trimming took 0 bases from V and 7 from J; bases not matched to a gene: 10. The CDR3 length is 15 residues. Per the germline V gene, CDR1 is SGHKS and CDR2 is YYEKEE (reference sequence). This sample was included in a study of cytomegalovirus exposure and HLA in healthy donors. With 60 Vbeta and 13 Jbeta primers, the PCR was carried out. The method was immunoSEQ multiplex PCR; TCRdb's version includes in-frame clones alone and lacks a portion of them. The repertoire holds a few hundred thousand clones, with 65% to 90% as singletons. The sequenced material came from PBMCs. The origin of this receptor is a girl aged 10 to 17 in good health and CMV-seronegative. This chain uses TRBV5-5 with TRBJ2-7; TRBD1 aligns across 7 bases. The CDR3 DNA reads TGTGCCAGCAGCTTGGCAGGGGGTTTGATGGGGGAGCAGTACTTC. Translated, it gives CASSLAGGLMGEQYF. The variable domain in full, completed from reference TRBV5-5 and TRBJ2-7, reads DAGVTQSPTHLIKTRGQQVTLRCSPISGHKSVSWYQQVLGQGPQFIFQYYEKEERGRGNFPDRFSARQFPNYSSELNVNALLLGDSALYLCASSLAGGLMGEQYFGPGTRLTVT.